The present entry profiles one T cell receptor (beta chain) with its context. Its antigen is still unknown. The data originate from a study of cytomegalovirus exposure and HLA in healthy donors. General study results and limits: Through in vitro validation, a few CMV-associated chains were shown to be specific for CMV antigens. Most observed TCR sequences were rare, whereas some public TCRs were detected in many donors. First-cohort TCR clusters were later found to tend to co-occur in the 120 or so validation repertoires.

Germline V gene lookup returns CDR1 ENHRY and CDR2 SYGVKD. V was trimmed by 3 bases and J by 3 bases, leaving 12 bases between them. The CDR3 has 14 amino acids. Measured with immunoSEQ multiplex PCR; TCRdb has only the in-frame clones, and not every one. Here the sample spans approximately 53,000 clones, almost 95% being singletons. This rearrangement joins TRBV10-3 to TRBJ2-7; possible D gene TRBD2, 7 bases. Sequenced sample: PBMCs. The sequence was collected from a man younger than 35 in good health and CMV-seronegative. The chain's CDR3 is CAISDPGGGYEQYF. CDR3 nucleotide sequence: TGTGCCATCAGTGACCCGGGGGGCGGCTACGAGCAGTACTTC.